The clone carrying this T cell receptor beta chain was counted at least ten times. What it binds is not known. The sample is drawn from a study of CD8+CD57+ T cells in acquired aplastic anemia. Study-level points and caveats: Between the patient and control groups, CD8+ Simpson's diversity did not differ significantly. There were 25 to 35 CD8+ CDR3 sequences that occurred in both patients and controls.

Genomic DNA was employed as the template in profiling TCR beta VDJ and CDR3. TCRdb reanalysed the reads using MiXCR and keeps one entry per CDR3 protein. This table has some 290,000 distinct CDR3 sequences, approximately 56% appearing once. Trimming removed 5 bases at V and 9 bases at J, with 17 bases between. From germline, CDR1 is MDHEN and CDR2 SYDVKM. This CDR3 has 14 amino acids. The specimen sequenced was sorted CD4+, CD8+, or CD8+CD57+ T cells (not recorded which) from PBMCs. V is TRBV28 and J is TRBJ2-1; possible D gene TRBD1, 6 bases. The TCR comes from a human donor with severe aplastic anemia or a healthy control (not recorded which). The CDR3 region is CASSPAAGVAEQFF. Written as DNA, the CDR3 is TGTGCCAGCAGTCCGGCTGCAGGGGTGGCTGAGCAGTTCTTC.